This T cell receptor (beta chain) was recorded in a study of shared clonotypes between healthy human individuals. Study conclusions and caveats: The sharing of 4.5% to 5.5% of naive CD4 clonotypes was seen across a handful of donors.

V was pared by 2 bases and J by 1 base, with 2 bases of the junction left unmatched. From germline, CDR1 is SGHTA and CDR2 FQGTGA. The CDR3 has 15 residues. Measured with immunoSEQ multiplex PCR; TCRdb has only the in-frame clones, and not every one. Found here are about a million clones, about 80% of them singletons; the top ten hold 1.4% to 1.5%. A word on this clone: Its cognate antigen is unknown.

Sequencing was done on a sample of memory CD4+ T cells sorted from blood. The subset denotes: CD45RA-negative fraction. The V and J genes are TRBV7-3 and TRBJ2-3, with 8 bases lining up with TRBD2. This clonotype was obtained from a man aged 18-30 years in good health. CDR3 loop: CASSLPTSGTDTQYF. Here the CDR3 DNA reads TGTGCCAGCAGCTTACCGACTAGCGGCACAGATACGCAGTATTTT.